This T cell receptor beta chain stems from a study of blood T cell repertoires in COVID-19. Study-wide context: The origin of the acute and convalescent COVID-19 samples was the United States, Italy and Spain. PBMCs, B-cell-depleted T cells, or T cells provided the cDNA or gDNA that made up the material.

Study processing details: Counts of nucleated cells, estimated from reference gene primer amplification, were obtained. Clones were sequenced by immunoSEQ multiplex PCR, and TCRdb holds only the in-frame ones, with some missing. V and J calls and clone size follow that table, whereas D and trimming were derived from the DNA. The table has about 130,000 clones, about 80% seen once. Germline values: CDR1 LNHDA, CDR2 SQIVND (reference sequence). This CDR3 region has 13 residues. V shed 6 bases, J shed 4 bases, and the junction held 2 bases outside the gene matches. This clone came up a few times. This clonotype was obtained from a human donor in a cohort sampled during active COVID-19. The chain employs TRBV19 and TRBJ1-1, with 10 bases lining up with TRBD1. Sequenced material: peripheral blood. In nucleotides, the CDR3 is TGTGCCAGTAGGAGGACAGGGGGCACTGAAGCTTTCTTT. Encoded protein: CASRRTGGTEAFF.